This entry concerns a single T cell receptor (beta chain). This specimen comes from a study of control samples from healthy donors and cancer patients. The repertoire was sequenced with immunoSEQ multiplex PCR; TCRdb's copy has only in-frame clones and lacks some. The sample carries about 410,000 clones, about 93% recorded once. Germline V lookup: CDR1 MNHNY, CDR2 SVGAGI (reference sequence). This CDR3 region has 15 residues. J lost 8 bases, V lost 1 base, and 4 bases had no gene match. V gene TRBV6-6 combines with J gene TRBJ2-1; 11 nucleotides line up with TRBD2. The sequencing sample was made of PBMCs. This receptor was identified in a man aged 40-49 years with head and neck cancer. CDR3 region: CASSYLGTSGDEQFF. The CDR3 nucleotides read TGTGCCAGCAGTTACTTGGGGACTAGCGGCGATGAGCAGTTCTTC.